This T cell receptor beta chain comes out of a study of cytomegalovirus exposure and HLA in healthy donors (dated by TCRdb to about 2017). Concerning the study at large: An earlier analysis of approximately 600 of the donors reported approximately 270 Gb of sequence data and 117 million unique TCR beta sequences from about 179 million T cells. Among 300 to 450 genotyped donors of the cohort, an average of roughly 240,000 unique TCR beta nucleotide sequences were sequenced per donor, around 20% of them non-productive. Using immunosequencing, the study profiled T cell repertoires from fewer than 850 subjects and related those repertoires to cytomegalovirus serostatus. Of the roughly 390 genotyped donors, over 70% fell in the genetic ancestry cluster associated with self-reported Caucasian donors. The number of typed donors differed by locus: about 629-630 for A, B, C, DRB1 and DQB1; some 500 for DQA1; over 600 for DPA1; and some 430 for DPB1. The study combined high-throughput TCR immunosequencing, statistical association of individual TCRs with disease status, and machine learning to predict cytomegalovirus infection status. Besides the first cohort of 666 subjects, a separate validation cohort made up of 120 different subjects was used. In the later analysis, no new phenotypic data were used to find candidate immune exposures; instead, reliance was placed on TCR beta sequences and their occurrence across donors. In an earlier analysis of 500 to 650 of the donors, high-throughput TCR beta sequencing was used to judge whether each TCR beta V gene segment behaved as functional or pseudogenic. In a later analysis, previously published TCR beta repertoires from 500 to 750 donors were re-analyzed and high-resolution HLA genotyping was added so that TCR occurrence patterns could be studied. Donor age, sex, ethnicity and CMV serostatus were collected together with the repertoire data. The study aimed to test whether cataloging public T cell receptors could reveal signatures of past pathogen exposure. About 5 DR-DQ haplotypes were handled as single units for association and clustering, since linkage in the cohort was strong. Class I and class II HLA loci were covered by the typing at four-digit resolution. Every discovery cohort repertoire had been produced on one sequencing platform. An early release covering 550 to 650 HLA-typed donors comprised approximately 290 gigabases of sequencing data and approximately 80 million unique TCR sequences. Genome-wide SNP genotypes for about 60% of the roughly 700 donors were used in a later genetic analysis, which treated that subset as a discovery cohort.

Study-wide conclusions, independent of this receptor: Several of the top co-occurrence clusters appeared to be linked to parvovirus B19, influenza, CMV and Epstein-Barr virus, according to a later analysis. In a later analysis, TCR association rates were found to vary across HLA loci, with the most associated TCRs seen for DRB1 alleles and the fewest for HLA-C alleles. A further reported finding was that TCR beta sequences accurately predicted the HLA-A and HLA-B alleles for most subjects in the first cohort. Because counts were too low, roughly 16 rarely observed V segments, including chromosome 9 orphons, were left out of the earlier analysis of roughly 600 of the donors. Some IMGT-functional V segments, including TRBV6-2 and TRBV6-3, could not be told apart with the 87-base-pair reads, so those segments were excluded. In a later analysis, HLA-associated TCR beta chains were found to be more clonally expanded and to have lower generation probabilities than equally common non-associated chains. Immune exposure information for the cohort was limited to CMV serostatus. Three of the identified cytomegalovirus-associated TCR beta chains were confirmed in vitro to be specific for cytomegalovirus antigens. A total of fewer than 200 TCR beta chains were listed by the study as associated with cytomegalovirus. In a later analysis, 15,000 to 20,000 TCR beta sequences were associated with specific HLA alleles at a false discovery rate of 0.05. In an earlier analysis of roughly 560 of the donors, most TCR beta V segments were observed in productive rearrangements about 87% or about 30% of the time, broadly matching IMGT annotations. According to a later analysis, most CMV-associated TCR beta chains appeared to be HLA-restricted, and the HLA associations seemed to be driven largely by CMV exposure. Because HLA typing was missing for some donors at each locus, association tests included only the typed subset. Roughly uniform sequencing depth across donors was assumed in presence/absence analyses, although this assumption may not hold. Linkage disequilibrium might explain the correlated functional status among segregating V segments, but an unknown experimental factor could not be ruled out. A later genetic analysis reported fewer N-insertions in productive TCRs among donors in an Asian-associated ancestry cluster than the roughly 700-donor mean. V-gene and J-gene trimming of TCR beta chains was associated with a missense DCLRE1C variant in a later genetic analysis, and the association was replicated in an independent cohort. Only TCR beta chains were sequenced in this cohort, and the absence of alpha or paired-chain data limited detectable features. When HLA alleles, especially DR and DQ, strongly co-occurred, attributing TCR associations to individual alleles was difficult. Most TCR sequences were observed very rarely across donors, whereas some public TCRs were present in many individuals. According to the authors, the approach could potentially be generalized to other disease states and immunological phenotypes. The classifier was reported to diagnose cytomegalovirus status with high specificity and sensitivity in both the original cohort and the validation cohort. A cluster of highly shared sequence variants was judged likely to be a technical artifact of the sequencing pipeline.

The method was the immunoSEQ multiplex PCR assay. A mixture of 60 forward primers for TCR Vbeta segments and 13 reverse primers for TCR Jbeta segments was used in the multiplex PCR. The CDR3 region of rearranged TCR beta genes was amplified from genomic DNA with a multiplex PCR assay. Amplified TCR beta libraries were sequenced as 87-base-pair reads on the Illumina HiSeq System. The authors' pipeline ran thus. In a later analysis, approximately 74 million unique TCR beta chains were counted across the approximately 640 repertoires, and around 11 million of these chains were shared by at least two donors. A nearest-neighbor algorithm error-corrected the raw reads and collapsed the reads into unique sequences, merging closely related sequences to remove PCR and sequencing errors. V, D and J gene segments were assigned by aligning CDR3 sequences to IMGT reference sequences. For a sequence to be retained, a match of at least six nucleotides was required to both a V gene segment and a J gene segment. A rearrangement was called productive if the CDR3 had no stop codons and remained in frame with V and J, and every other rearrangement was called non-productive. CDR3 was defined by IMGT convention, running from the second conserved V-encoded cysteine to the conserved J-encoded phenylalanine. In an earlier analysis of approximately 500 of the donors, sequences lacking an unambiguous match to a single V gene segment were excluded. An earlier analysis of about 590 of the donors classified V segments as functional when productive rearrangements were above 56.7% and as segregating when the standard deviation between donors was above 5%. A statistical classification framework was built for diagnosing cytomegalovirus status from the catalog of TCR beta chain sequences. In a later analysis, V and J genes were assigned by comparing TCR nucleotide sequences against IMGT/GENE-DB human TR gene sequences. Using the TCRdist pipeline, a later analysis assigned CDR3 sequences along with most-parsimonious VDJ recombination scenarios. In a later analysis, every TCR beta chain was defined by the combination of its CDR3 amino acid sequence and its V-gene family, and reads without a unique V-gene family were dropped. In a later analysis, 450 to 600 highly shared, low-generation-probability nucleotide sequences were removed to address suspected cross-contamination and a sequencing artifact. In a later analysis, a clonal expansion index for each public chain was calculated from normalized within-repertoire ranks of inferred template counts. In a later analysis, generation probabilities were computed with a VDJ recombination model fitted to out-of-frame rearrangements, and the resulting probabilities were checked against IGoR. Hypergeometric tests were used in a later analysis to score TCR-TCR, TCR-HLA and TCR-CMV co-occurrence, with a repertoire-size bias correction applied to the TCR pairs. A later analysis estimated false discovery rates by permuting HLA or CMV assignments 20 times. In a later analysis, co-occurring TCRs were grouped using DBSCAN, with TCRdist sequence similarity added in when clustering inside HLA-allele-positive subsets. For co-occurrence clustering, repertoires with fewer than 30,000 or more than 120,000 public chains were excluded, along with about five repertoires with anomalous nucleotide sharing. TCRdb mirrors the immuneACCESS table, restricted to in-frame sequences. Some clones are absent from its copies; in checked studies, under half trace to an unresolved V gene, and the reason for the others is unknown. Clone size and V and J calls were adopted from that table, with D and trimming inferred from the DNA. Here the sample has a few hundred thousand clones; roughly four fifths occur a single time. About 10% of the sample is in the top ten clones.

Inclusive of the bounding cysteine and phenylalanine, the CDR3 is 14 residues long. This entry keeps only the CDR3 DNA: 42 bases, framed from base 1. CDR1 and CDR2 are read off the germline V gene as MNHEY and SVGAGI. V is pruned by 6 bases and J by 4 bases, leaving 7 bases of the junction without a gene match. This clone was observed a single time. Its antigen specificity is not known. The sample holds no much larger clone one base away, and base qualities are not on file. The cohort was made up of hundreds of healthy bone marrow donors. At the time of sampling, all cohort members were nominally healthy, though unrecorded immune exposures were likely present. The donor was CMV seropositive and was included in the group of 290 or so seropositive cohort members. Every donor gave a peripheral blood sample, and the peripheral blood mononuclear cells from that sample were used for TCR beta sequencing. Genomic DNA was extracted from the blood cell samples with the Qiagen DNeasy Blood Extraction Kit.

The sequence was obtained from a woman in her fifties or sixties in good health and CMV-seropositive. The V gene is TRBV6-5 and the J gene is TRBJ1-2, with TRBD1 matching 8 junction bases. Sequencing used PBMCs. The nucleotide sequence reads TGTGCCAGCAGAAACAGGGGGTCTGGCTATGGCTACACCTTC. Its translation is CASRNRGSGYGYTF.